Below, 32 T cell receptor beta chains from the same sample are listed, as sequenced in a study of CD8 T cells in ankylosing spondylitis (dated by TCRdb to about 2017). The receptor library was made with 5' RACE. The instrument given in TCRdb is Illumina HiSeq 2500. TCRdb reworked the public reads: Q25 trimming with fastp, MiXCR clone assembly, productive beta chains retained. Every distinct CDR3 protein forms one entry, paired with its most common genes and DNA. The sample table holds 200,000 to 300,000 distinct CDR3 sequences, of which roughly a tenth were seen once. The ten largest clones capture about 3% of the sample. The sample consisted of blood, either unsorted or a sorted T cell fraction (not recorded which). The receptors come from a male donor with ankylosing spondylitis or in good health (not recorded which).

In this sample, this clonotype turned up many times. This chain links TRBV30 with TRBJ2-7; D is possibly TRBD2 (5 bases). Trimming took off 2 bases at V and 2 bases at J, with 13 bases between the two ends. Germline V gene lookup returns CDR1 GTSNPN and CDR2 SVGIG (reference sequence). The CDR3 is made up of 14 amino acids. The CDR3 loop reads CAWSLSREPYEQYF. Here the CDR3 DNA reads TGTGCCTGGAGTCTGAGTAGGGAGCCCTACGAGCAGTACTTC.

In this sample, this clonotype turned up many times. The chain has TRBV5-1 and TRBJ2-3, with D unresolved. Germline V gene data show CDR1 as SGHRS and CDR2 as YFSETQ. This CDR3 region has 14 residues. Between the trimmed V and J ends, which lost 0 bases and 3 bases, there was a span of 8 bases. The CDR3 region is CASSLAGKTDTQYF. CDR3 DNA: TGCGCCAGCAGCTTGGCCGGCAAAACAGATACGCAGTATTTT.

This clonotype has at least ten counts. This rearrangement joins TRBV20-1 to TRBJ2-3; 8 nucleotides align to TRBD2. The germline gives CDR1 DFQATT, CDR2 SNEGSKA (reference sequence). This CDR3 region has 15 residues. Germline trimming cut 4 bases from V and 3 bases from J; bases unmatched to any gene: 9. The CDR3 nucleotides read TGCAGTGCTACCTCCGGGGGGGTTCATACAGATACGCAGTATTTT. Amino acid sequence: CSATSGGVHTDTQYF.

This clonotype was found a few times. This sequence joins TRBV12-5 and TRBJ2-2, with 9 bases aligning to TRBD1. Unmatched junction bases numbered 4, after V lost 4 bases and J lost 4 bases. Germline V lookup: CDR1 LGHNT, CDR2 FRNRAP. There are 15 residues in the CDR3. DNA for the CDR3: TGTGCTAGTGGTTGGCCGGGACAGGGCACCGGGGAGCTGTTTTTT. Translation gives CASGWPGQGTGELFF.

This clonotype has ten or more counts. V usage is TRBV4-1 and J usage is TRBJ2-4; D may match TRBD1 or TRBD2 (5 bases each). Deletions cut 1 base from V and 15 bases from J, with 13 bases between. This CDR3 is 12 amino acids long. Per germline, CDR1 MGHRA and CDR2 YSYEKL. The DNA for the CDR3 is TGCGCCAGCAGCCAAGTCGGGGCAGGGTTGTACTTC. This encodes CASSQVGAGLYF.

The chain carries TRBV7-2 and TRBJ2-7; the match to TRBD2 covers 10 bases. This CDR3 is built from 14 residues. V lost 4 bases and J lost 3; bases outside the gene matches: 3. Germline values: CDR1 SGHTA, CDR2 FQGNSA. The CDR3, as DNA: TGTGCCAGCAGCTCGACTAGCGGGTACTACGAGCAGTACTTC. This encodes CASSSTSGYYEQYF.

This clonotype was seen a few times. This chain connects TRBV20-1 to TRBJ2-3, with 12 bases fitting TRBD2. Unmatched junction bases numbered 10, after V lost 0 bases and J lost 3 bases. The germline gives CDR1 DFQATT, CDR2 SNEGSKA (reference sequence). The CDR3 length is 18 residues. This chain's CDR3 is CSARDSITGTSGTDTQYF. The CDR3 DNA follows: TGCAGTGCTAGAGACTCGATTACCGGGACTAGCGGGACAGATACGCAGTATTTT.

This clonotype was detected only a few times. The rearrangement uses TRBV4-2 and TRBJ1-3; weak D call: TRBD1 (5 bases). CDR1 is LGHNA, CDR2 YNFKEQ, per germline. V was cut by 0 bases and J by 7 bases, with 13 bases left in between. The CDR3 sequence is 15 residues long. CDR3 nucleotide sequence: TGTGCCAGCAGCCAAGATCCGGGACCGGTGAACACCATATATTTT. Translation: CASSQDPGPVNTIYF.

This clonotype was seen ten or more times. This chain links TRBV15 with TRBJ1-2; 7 nucleotides align to TRBD1. V was clipped by 0 bases and J by 4 bases; unmatched bases: 5. Germline V gives CDR1 LNHNV, CDR2 YYDKDF (reference sequence). This CDR3 contains 15 residues. The DNA of the CDR3 is TGTGCCACCAGCAGAGATTCAGGGGACAGCTATGGCTACACCTTC. It translates to CATSRDSGDSYGYTF.

This clonotype appeared many times. The chain combines TRBV9 with TRBJ2-7; possibly TRBD2 for D (6 bases). There are 14 residues in the CDR3. Trimming removed 0 bases from V and 3 bases from J, with 10 bases in between. Germline V CDR1 and CDR2: SGDLS, YYNGEE. The chain's CDR3 is CASSVGLVSYEQYF. In DNA form, the CDR3 reads TGTGCCAGCAGCGTAGGACTAGTAAGCTACGAGCAGTACTTC.

A few counts support this clonotype. V usage is TRBV4-1 and J usage is TRBJ2-5, with TRBD2 identical over 7 bases. This CDR3 spans 15 amino acids. The trim removed 1 base at V and 2 bases at J, leaving 4 bases unmatched. Germline lookup yields CDR1 MGHRA and CDR2 YSYEKL. The CDR3 sequence is CASSQVVGGQETQYF. The CDR3 DNA sequence: TGCGCCAGCAGCCAAGTCGTGGGAGGGCAAGAGACCCAGTACTTC.

This clonotype was seen a few times. The J gene is TRBJ2-5, the V gene TRBV7-7; D gene uncertain. CDR3 size: 11 residues. Germline CDR1 reads SSHAT; CDR2 reads FNYEAQ (reference sequence). V was shortened by 5 bases and J by 5 bases, with 6 bases between the two germline ends. In DNA, the CDR3 is TGTGCCAGCAGCACTGGGGAGACCCAGTACTTC. Translation: CASSTGETQYF. Full variable domain (outside the CDR3, taken from reference TRBV7-7 and TRBJ2-5): GAGVSQSPRYKVTKRGQDVTLRCDPISSHATLYWYQQALGQGPEFLTYFNYEAQPDKSGLPSDRFSAERPEGSISTLTIQRTEQRDSAMYRCASSTGETQYFGPGTRLLVL.

The sample holds many counts of this clonotype. CDR3 DNA: TGTGCCAGCAGCTACAGGGAGAACACTGAAGCTTTCTTT. It encodes CASSYRENTEAFF. The rearrangement uses TRBV5-6 and TRBJ1-1; tentatively, D is TRBD1 (6 bases). V gave up 3 bases and J gave up 1 base, with 7 bases separating them. Germline assignment: CDR1 SGHDT and CDR2 YYEEEE. CDR3 length: 13 amino acids.

This clonotype was detected many times. V gene TRBV5-1 combines with J gene TRBJ2-7, with a weak D call TRBD1 (6 bases). The CDR3 extends over 12 amino acids. V lost 4 bases and J lost 2, with 7 bases in between. Germline V CDR1 and CDR2: SGHRS, YFSETQ. CDR3 nucleotides: TGCGCCAGCAGCCCAGGGGCCTACGAGCAGTACTTC. Translating it yields CASSPGAYEQYF.

CDR3 residues: CASSFGLAGAYEQFF. In DNA form, the CDR3 reads TGTGCCAGCAGCTTCGGACTAGCGGGAGCCTATGAGCAGTTCTTC. The chain combines TRBV7-2 with TRBJ2-1; 13 bases are a match to TRBD2. V gave up 3 bases and J gave up 8 bases; unmatched junction bases: 4. This CDR3 is 15 amino acids long. Per germline, CDR1 SGHTA and CDR2 FQGNSA. The whole variable domain, remainder taken from reference TRBV7-2 and TRBJ2-1, is GAGVSQSPSNKVTEKGKDVELRCDPISGHTALYWYRQSLGQGLEFLIYFQGNSAPDKSGLPSDRFSAERTGGSVSTLTIQRTQQEDSAVYLCASSFGLAGAYEQFFGPGTRLTVL.

This clonotype was counted many times. The chain employs TRBV27 and TRBJ1-1; 8 bases align to TRBD1. V gave up 7 bases and J gave up 4 bases; unmatched junction bases: 8. This CDR3 is built from 14 residues. CDR1 MNHEY and CDR2 SMNVEV come from the germline V gene (reference sequence). The CDR3 sequence is CASIQGAGATEAFF. CDR3 DNA sequence: TGTGCCAGCATCCAGGGGGCGGGGGCCACTGAAGCTTTCTTT.

This clonotype has more than one count but fewer than ten. The chain has TRBV25-1 and TRBJ2-7; TRBD1 or TRBD2 may be the D gene (7 bases each). Germline V CDR1 and CDR2: MGHDK, SYGVNS. CDR3 length: 14 residues. The germline V and J ends were trimmed by 3 bases and 2 bases, with 11 bases remaining between them. The chain's CDR3 is CASSETGRAYEQYF. CDR3 in DNA: TGTGCCAGCAGTGAGACAGGGAGGGCCTACGAGCAGTACTTC.

This clonotype has at least ten counts. The V gene is TRBV12-3 or TRBV12-4, the J gene TRBJ2-3; D is undetermined. CDR3 size: 13 residues. Trimming cost V 3 bases and J 5 bases, with 9 bases left between them. CDR3 in amino acids: CASSLAHRDTQYF. The CDR3 coding sequence is TGTGCCAGCAGTTTGGCCCACAGAGATACGCAGTATTTT.

Ten or more counts support this clonotype. The J gene is TRBJ2-1, the V gene TRBV3-1; 7 bases fit TRBD2. The length of the CDR3 is 13 residues. The V gene end was trimmed by 4 bases and the J gene end by 5 bases; junction bases not matched to a gene: 2. The germline gives CDR1 LGHDT, CDR2 YNNKEL (reference sequence). Here the CDR3 DNA reads TGTGCCAGCAGCCGAGCGGGGCACAATGAGCAGTTCTTC. Encoded protein: CASSRAGHNEQFF.

To note about this clonotype: At one of its ends the junction is not consistent with the germline gene, which may arise from a read error. The chain links TRBV12-3 or TRBV12-4 to TRBJ2-2, with D maybe TRBD2 (5 bases). CDR3 size: 14 residues. The CDR3 sequence: CAIGRGCLTAELFF. CDR3 nucleotide sequence: TGTGCCATTGGCAGAGGGTGTTTGACCGCGGAGCTGTTTTTT.

This clonotype has at least ten counts. The chain carries TRBV30 and TRBJ1-1; TRBD1 is a possible D gene (5 bases). V lost 8 bases and J 1 base, leaving 20 bases between the germline ends. The CDR3 spans 15 residues. Germline CDR1 reads GTSNPN; CDR2 reads SVGIG (reference sequence). In DNA, the CDR3 is TGTGCCGGCTACAGTTTTGGGAGGGGGAACACTGAAGCTTTCTTT. Its protein product is CAGYSFGRGNTEAFF.

As concerns this clonotype: Being one base from a much bigger clone, this may be a read error. V gene TRBV3-1 combines with J gene TRBJ2-1; D gene uncertain. The CDR3 length is 17 residues. Germline V gene sequence: CDR1 LGHDT, CDR2 YNNKEL (reference sequence). CDR3 in amino acids: CATSQDESVSSYNEQFF. CDR3 DNA sequence: TGTGCCACCAGCCAAGACGAGTCGGTTAGCTCCTACAATGAGCAGTTCTTC.

This clonotype was detected many times. This chain uses TRBV20-1 with TRBJ2-1, with TRBD2 identical over 16 bases. CDR3 size: 15 residues. V dropped 3 bases and J dropped 7; count of bases not matched to a gene: 3. CDR1 and CDR2 from the germline V gene are DFQATT and SNEGSKA (reference sequence). The CDR3 loop is CSARPGLAGGNEQFF. In DNA form, the CDR3 reads TGCAGTGCTAGGCCGGGACTAGCGGGAGGGAATGAGCAGTTCTTC.

This clonotype has a count of ten or more. The chain has TRBV6-1 and TRBJ2-1; D remains unclear. V was pared by 8 bases and J by 5 bases, with 13 bases between. The CDR3 sequence is 13 residues long. The V gene's germline CDR1 is MNHNS and CDR2 SASEGT. The CDR3 loop is CASGAPFNNEQFF. The CDR3 DNA reads as TGTGCCAGCGGTGCCCCATTTAACAATGAGCAGTTCTTC.

The chain couples TRBV19 to TRBJ1-2; the D gene is possibly TRBD1 (6 bases). CDR3 length: 12 amino acids. Germline V CDR1 and CDR2: LNHDA, SQIVND (reference sequence). Trimming removed 4 bases at V and 3 bases at J, with 6 bases between. CDR3 coding DNA: TGTGCCAGTAGTACAGGGGACTATGGCTACACCTTC. Residues: CASSTGDYGYTF.

This clonotype occurred many times. The V and J genes are TRBV20-1 and TRBJ1-1; D gene unclear. The CDR3 consists of 14 residues. Trimming cost V 6 bases and J 4 bases, with 18 bases left between them. Germline-derived CDR1 and CDR2 are DFQATT and SNEGSKA (reference sequence). The DNA for the CDR3 is TGCAGTGCGGGCCGATCCATGGATAGCACTGAAGCTTTCTTT. Translation gives CSAGRSMDSTEAFF.

Comments on this clonotype: A single base separates this from a much larger clone, so it may be a read error. The CDR3 DNA is TGTGCCAGCAGTGGAAGGGAACTAGCGGATTCCCCCTACCACAATGAGCAGTTCTTC. It specifies CASSGRELADSPYHNEQFF. This chain links TRBV25-1 with TRBJ2-1; 8 bases fit TRBD2. CDR1 and CDR2 from the germline V gene are MGHDK and SYGVNS. The trim removed 4 bases at V and 5 bases at J, leaving 19 bases unmatched. CDR3 length equals 19 residues.

This clonotype occurred many times. The chain couples TRBV10-2 to TRBJ1-1; a weak D match, TRBD1 (5 bases). The ends were cut back, 10 bases at V and 1 base at J, with 13 bases in the middle. The CDR3 sequence is 13 residues long. Germline V gene lookup returns CDR1 WSHSY and CDR2 SAAADI. CDR3 sequence reads: CATRQQQNTEAFF. Written as DNA, the CDR3 is TGCGCCACTCGACAGCAACAGAACACTGAAGCTTTCTTT.

This clonotype appeared many times. The rearrangement uses TRBV20-1 and TRBJ1-2; D is unclear. The ends were cut back, 6 bases at V and 8 bases at J, with 13 bases in the middle. Germline loops: CDR1 DFQATT, CDR2 SNEGSKA (reference sequence). This CDR3 is 11 amino acids long. The CDR3 sequence is CSAPTAKGYTF. The DNA for the CDR3 is TGCAGTGCCCCGACCGCGAAGGGCTACACCTTC.

Turning to this clonotype: A much larger clonotype is one base distant, so this may be a read error. The chain carries TRBV7-2 and TRBJ1-2; D may be TRBD1 (6 bases). This CDR3 contains 13 residues. CDR1 and CDR2 (germline): SGHTA, FQGNSA. V lost 0 bases and J 6 bases, leaving 8 bases between the germline ends. CDR3 protein: CASSLAAGDGYTF. DNA for the CDR3: TGTGCCAGCAGCTTAGCGGCAGGGGATGGCTACACCTTC.

This clonotype was recorded at least ten times. The chain joins TRBV5-1 to TRBJ1-2; D remains ambiguous. V was cut by 2 bases and J by 3 bases, with 8 bases left in between. The CDR3 has 13 amino acids. Germline V gives CDR1 SGHRS, CDR2 YFSETQ. The chain's CDR3 is CASSFDRYYGYTF. The CDR3, as DNA: TGCGCCAGCAGCTTTGACCGCTACTATGGCTACACCTTC.

This clonotype was observed at least ten times. The chain is built from TRBV20-1 and TRBJ2-2; the D is unclear. V was shortened by 7 bases and J by 3 bases, with 9 bases between the two germline ends. Germline lookup yields CDR1 DFQATT and CDR2 SNEGSKA (reference sequence). The CDR3 is made up of 12 amino acids. The CDR3 is CSVTEHTGELFF. The CDR3 bases are TGCAGTGTTACCGAACACACCGGGGAGCTGTTTTTT.